This TCR beta chain was sequenced for a study of blood T cell repertoires in COVID-19. Study in general: Italy, Spain and the United States were the sources of the convalescent and acute COVID-19 samples. T cells, B-cell-depleted T cells, or PBMCs provided the cDNA or gDNA that served as material.

Only one count was recorded for this clone. In the authors' workflow: Nucleated cell counts were estimated from reference gene primer amplification. Data came from immunoSEQ multiplex PCR; TCRdb stores just in-frame clones and leaves some out. D and trimming come from the DNA, and the V and J calls and clone size come from that table. The sample includes fewer than 250,000 clones, around 90% of them seen just once. One Seattle source followed patients from active infection through their disease course. The CDR3 consists of 12 residues. CDR1 and CDR2 (germline): KGHDR, SFDVKD. Trimming removed 6 bases from V and 6 bases from J, with 10 bases in between.

Source material: peripheral blood. The receptor's source is a man younger than 45 with COVID-19, enrolled during active disease. This chain connects TRBV24-1 to TRBJ1-2, with TRBD1 as a possible D gene (6 bases). The CDR3 loop reads CATSSPGDGYTF. CDR3 DNA: TGTGCCACCAGTAGCCCAGGGGATGGCTACACCTTC.